This is a list of T cell receptor beta chains from one sample in a study of response to subunit inactivated influenza vaccine. TCRdb itself ran the RT-PCR reads through MiXCR, one entry per CDR3 protein. The profile shows about 800,000 distinct CDR3 sequences, about 20% of them singletons. The sequencing here drew on PBMCs from blood, taken 4 to 6 days after vaccination. Receptors were obtained from a man in his fifties who received an inactivated influenza vaccine. CDR3s include the opening cysteine and the closing phenylalanine or tryptophan. D genes are given only for firm matches. For some rows the clone size is stated as once, few or many, or as a class when expanded; others skip it.

J,D,V,size,DNA,CDR3
TRBJ2-3,TRBD2,TRBV7-2,-,TGTGCCAGCAGCCTCGGACTAGCGGGGGCATGGGATACGCAGTATTTT,CASSLGLAGAWDTQYF
TRBJ2-2,TRBD1,TRBV4-3,many,TGCGCCAGCAGCGGTGCCGGGGACAGGGGGCTCGGCACCGGGGAGCTGTTTTTT,CASSGAGDRGLGTGELFF
TRBJ2-7,-,TRBV7-9,-,TGTGCCAGCAGCCCTACCTACGTGGGAAGTGGCGAGCAGTACTTC,CASSPTYVGSGEQYF
TRBJ1-5,-,TRBV6-2/TRBV6-3,-,TGTGCCAGCAGTTACGTTACCGGGGGGCAGCCCCAGCATTTT,CASSYVTGGQPQHF
TRBJ1-5,-,TRBV4-3,few,TGCGCCAGCAGCCAAGATTCGGGGGGCGGGCAGCCCCAGCATTTT,CASSQDSGGGQPQHF
TRBJ2-3,TRBD2,TRBV15,few,TGTGCCACCAGCACCCTTAGCGGGAGAGGGAGAGATACGCAGTATTTT,CATSTLSGRGRDTQYF
TRBJ1-1,-,TRBV20-1,many,TGCAGTGCTAGAGGGGGGGGACTTGGGGCTTTCTTT,CSARGGGLGAFF
TRBJ2-3,TRBD1,TRBV19,-,TGTGCCAGTAGTACATGGACAGGGGATACGCAGTATTTT,CASSTWTGDTQYF
TRBJ2-5,TRBD2,TRBV7-8,-,TGTGCCAGCAGCTTAGAAGCGGGGGTACTTGGGACCCAGTACTTC,CASSLEAGVLGTQYF
TRBJ1-2,TRBD1,TRBV20-1,-,TGCAGTGCGGGACAGAGACGCTATGGCTACACCTTC,CSAGQRRYGYTF
TRBJ2-3,-,TRBV1,-,TGCACCAGCAGCCCGGTAACAGGGCTAGCGGGAGTGGATACGCAGTATTTT,CTSSPVTGLAGVDTQYF
TRBJ2-6,TRBD1,TRBV10-3,few,TGTGCCATCAGTGGGACAGGGGGCCGGTTGTCCGGGGCCAACGTCCTGACTTTC,CAISGTGGRLSGANVLTF
TRBJ2-3,-,TRBV14,-,TGTGCCAGCAGCCAGTATACACCCCTTAGCACAGATACGCAGTATTTT,CASSQYTPLSTDTQYF
TRBJ2-7,TRBD2,TRBV11-1,few,TGTGCCAGCAGCGCCATACTAGCGGGAGGGCCCTACGAGCAGTACTTC,CASSAILAGGPYEQYF
TRBJ1-1,-,TRBV12-3/TRBV12-4,few,TGTGCCAGCAGTTTACGGGAAACTGGGGAGGCTTTCTTT,CASSLRETGEAFF
TRBJ1-6,-,TRBV6-2/TRBV6-3,-,TGTGCCAGCAGCTCCCCTACGCAGAATTCACCCCTCCACTTT,CASSSPTQNSPLHF